This T cell receptor beta chain stems from a study of OX40 agonist ivuxolimab in advanced cancers. Study as a whole: Patients were about 83% male with ages about 23 to 79, mean about 54.

Study-level findings and limits: CD8+ T cells (on average) carried more expanded clones than CD4+ T cells.

The assay was immunoSEQ multiplex PCR, and TCRdb's table has in-frame clones only and misses some. The sample shows approximately 69,000 clones, almost 85% of them seen only once. CDR1 is ENHRY, CDR2 SYGVKD, per germline. V lost 10 bases and J lost 2, with 23 bases in between. The CDR3 has 16 amino acids. This clone was counted between two and nine times. Its antigen is not identified. The investigators sampled blood at baseline, at cycle 4 day 1, and at cycle 7 day 1. The chain is built from TRBV10-3 and TRBJ1-2, with a possible D match to TRBD1 (5 bases). This specimen consisted of CD4+ or CD8+ T cells sorted from blood, obtained in a trial of the OX40 agonist ivuxolimab. The source is an adult with an advanced solid tumor such as melanoma, head and neck, liver or kidney cancer. CDR3 loop: CASSPVSGTGNYGYTF. For the CDR3, the DNA is TGTGCCAGCAGCCCCGTGTCAGGGACGGGCAACTATGGCTACACCTTC.